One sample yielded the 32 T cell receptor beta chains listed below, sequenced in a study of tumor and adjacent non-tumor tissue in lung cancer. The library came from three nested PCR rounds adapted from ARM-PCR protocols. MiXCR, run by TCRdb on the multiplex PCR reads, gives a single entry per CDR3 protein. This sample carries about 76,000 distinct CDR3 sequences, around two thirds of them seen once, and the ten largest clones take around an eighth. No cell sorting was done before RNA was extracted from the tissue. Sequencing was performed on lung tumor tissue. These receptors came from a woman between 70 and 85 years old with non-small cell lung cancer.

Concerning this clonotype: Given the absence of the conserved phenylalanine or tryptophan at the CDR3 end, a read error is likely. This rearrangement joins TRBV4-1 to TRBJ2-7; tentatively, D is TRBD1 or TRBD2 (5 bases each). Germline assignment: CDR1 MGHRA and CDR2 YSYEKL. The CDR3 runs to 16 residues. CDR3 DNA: TGCGCCAGTAGCCAAGTCGTTATGGGACGGAGCAAGGAGCAGTACTTA. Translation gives CASSQVVMGRSKEQYL.

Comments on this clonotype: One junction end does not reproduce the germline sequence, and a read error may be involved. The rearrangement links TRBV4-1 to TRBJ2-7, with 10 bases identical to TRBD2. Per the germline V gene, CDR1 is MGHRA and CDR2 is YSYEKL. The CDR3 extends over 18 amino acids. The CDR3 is CASSQDSKREGLAYEQIF. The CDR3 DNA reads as TGCGCCAGCAGCCAAGATTCAAAGCGGGAGGGCCTCGCCTACGAGCAGATCTTC.

The CDR3 region has the DNA TGTGCCAGCATGGACACCCTTAGGAATAAGCCCCAGTATTTT. This codes for CASMDTLRNKPQYF. The chain is built from TRBV6-1 and TRBJ1-5; tentatively, D is TRBD1 (5 bases). The end of the DNA is better explained by TRBJ2-3, so the J call may be wrong. Germline V gene lookup returns CDR1 MNHNS and CDR2 SASEGT. The CDR3 length is 14 residues.

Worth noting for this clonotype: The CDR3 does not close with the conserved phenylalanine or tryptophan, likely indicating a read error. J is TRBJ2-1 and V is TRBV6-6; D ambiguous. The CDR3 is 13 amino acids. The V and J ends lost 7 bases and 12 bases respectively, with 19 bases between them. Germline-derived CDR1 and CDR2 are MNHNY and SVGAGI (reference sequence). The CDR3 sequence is CASTDGRPGGQFL. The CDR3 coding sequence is TGTGCCAGCACGGATGGGCGACCGGGCGGGCAGTTCTTA.

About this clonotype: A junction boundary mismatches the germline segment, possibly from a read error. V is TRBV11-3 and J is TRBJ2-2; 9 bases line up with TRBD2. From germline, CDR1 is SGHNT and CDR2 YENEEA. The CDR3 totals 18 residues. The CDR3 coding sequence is TGTGCCAGCAGCTTAGGGGGACCGGGACTAGCAAACACCGGGGAGCAGTTTTTT. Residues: CASSLGGPGLANTGEQFF.

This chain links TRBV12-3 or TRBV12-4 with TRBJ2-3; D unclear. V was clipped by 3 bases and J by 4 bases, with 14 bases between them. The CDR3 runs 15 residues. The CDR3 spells CASSLVSPEADTQYF. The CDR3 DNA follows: TGTGCCAGCAGTTTGGTGTCCCCAGAGGCAGATACGCAGTATTTT.

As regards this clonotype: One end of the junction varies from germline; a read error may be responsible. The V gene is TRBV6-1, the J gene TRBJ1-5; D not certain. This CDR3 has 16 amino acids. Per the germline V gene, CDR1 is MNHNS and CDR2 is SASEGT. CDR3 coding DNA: TGTGCCTGCAGTGAAACCAGTACAAGGGCGGATCAGCCCCAGCATTTT. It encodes CACSETSTRADQPQHF.

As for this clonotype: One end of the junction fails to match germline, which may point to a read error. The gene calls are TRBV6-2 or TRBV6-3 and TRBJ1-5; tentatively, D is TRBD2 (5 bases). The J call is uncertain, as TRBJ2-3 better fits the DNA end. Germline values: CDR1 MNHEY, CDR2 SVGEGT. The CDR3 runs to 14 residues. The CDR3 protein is CASGYGVNDQPQYF. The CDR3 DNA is TGTGCCAGCGGTTACGGGGTAAACGATCAGCCCCAGTATTTT.

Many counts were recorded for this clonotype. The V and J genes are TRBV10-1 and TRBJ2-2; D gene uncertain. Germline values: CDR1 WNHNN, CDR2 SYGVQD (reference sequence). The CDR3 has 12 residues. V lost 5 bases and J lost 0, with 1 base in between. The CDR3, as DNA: TGCGCCAGCAGTCCGAACACCGGGGAGCTGTTTTTT. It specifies CASSPNTGELFF.

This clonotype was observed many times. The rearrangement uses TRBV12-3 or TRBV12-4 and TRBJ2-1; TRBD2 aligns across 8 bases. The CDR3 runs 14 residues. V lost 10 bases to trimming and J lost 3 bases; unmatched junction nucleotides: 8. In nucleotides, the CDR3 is TGTGCCATCTACCAAGCGGGAGTCTACAATGAGCAGTTCTTC. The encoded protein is CAIYQAGVYNEQFF.

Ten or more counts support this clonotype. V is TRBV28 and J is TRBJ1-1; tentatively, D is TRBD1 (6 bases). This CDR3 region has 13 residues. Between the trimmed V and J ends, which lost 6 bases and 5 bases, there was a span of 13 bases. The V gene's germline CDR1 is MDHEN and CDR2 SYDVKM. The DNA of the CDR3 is TGTGCCAGCAGCGGGGACACCCAGACTGAAGCTTTCTTT. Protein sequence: CASSGDTQTEAFF.

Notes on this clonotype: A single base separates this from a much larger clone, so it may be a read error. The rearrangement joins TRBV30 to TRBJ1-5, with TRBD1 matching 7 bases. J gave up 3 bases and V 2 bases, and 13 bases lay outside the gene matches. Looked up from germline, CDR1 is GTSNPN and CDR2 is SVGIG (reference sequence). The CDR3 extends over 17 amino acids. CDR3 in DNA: TGTGCCTGGAGTCCTGGATTCCGCAGGGGGATCAATCAGCCCCAGCATTTT. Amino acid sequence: CAWSPGFRRGINQPQHF. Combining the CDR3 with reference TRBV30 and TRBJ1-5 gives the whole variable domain SQTIHQWPATLVQPVGSPLSLECTVEGTSNPNLYWYRQAAGRGLQLLFYSVGIGQISSEVPQNLSASRPQDRQFILSSKKLLLSDSGFYLCAWSPGFRRGINQPQHFGDGTRLSIL.

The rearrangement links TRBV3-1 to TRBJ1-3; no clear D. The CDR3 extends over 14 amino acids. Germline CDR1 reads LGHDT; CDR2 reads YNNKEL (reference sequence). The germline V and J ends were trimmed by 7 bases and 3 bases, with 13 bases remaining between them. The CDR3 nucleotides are TGTGCCAGCACCACGAGGCGGGGTGGAAACACCATATATTTT. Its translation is CASTTRRGGNTIYF.

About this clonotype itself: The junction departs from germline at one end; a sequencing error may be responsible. CDR3 sequence: CGSSIPSGRAGGNEQFF. The CDR3 DNA follows: TGTGGCAGTAGTATCCCCAGCGGGAGGGCCGGTGGGAATGAGCAGTTCTTT. The V and J genes are TRBV19 and TRBJ2-1, with 10 bases fitting TRBD2. Per the germline V gene, CDR1 is LNHDA and CDR2 is SQIVND (reference sequence). The CDR3 is made up of 17 amino acids.

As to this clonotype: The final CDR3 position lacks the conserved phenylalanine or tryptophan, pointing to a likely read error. CDR3 nucleotides: TGTGCCAGCAGTTGGGGGTTCTCAGATACGCAGTATGAT. Its protein product is CASSWGFSDTQYD. The gene calls are TRBV6-5 and TRBJ2-3; either TRBD1 or TRBD2 may fit D (5 bases each). Trimming shortened V by 4 bases and J by 4 bases, and 9 bases separated the two germline ends. Germline values: CDR1 MNHEY, CDR2 SVGAGI. The CDR3 covers 13 residues.

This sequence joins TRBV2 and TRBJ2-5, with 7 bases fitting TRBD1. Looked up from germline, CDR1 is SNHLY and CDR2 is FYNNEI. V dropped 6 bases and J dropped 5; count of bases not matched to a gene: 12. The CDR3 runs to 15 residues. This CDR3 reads CASRIRQGGRETQYF. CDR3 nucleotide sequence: TGTGCCAGCAGGATACGACAGGGTGGAAGGGAGACCCAGTACTTC.

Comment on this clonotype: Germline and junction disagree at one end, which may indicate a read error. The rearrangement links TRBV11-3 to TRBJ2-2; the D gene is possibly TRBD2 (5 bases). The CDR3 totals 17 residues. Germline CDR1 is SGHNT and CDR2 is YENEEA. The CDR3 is CTSSHHQSTSNTGELFF. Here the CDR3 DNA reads TGTACCAGCAGCCACCATCAATCGACATCGAACACCGGGGAGCTATTTTTT.

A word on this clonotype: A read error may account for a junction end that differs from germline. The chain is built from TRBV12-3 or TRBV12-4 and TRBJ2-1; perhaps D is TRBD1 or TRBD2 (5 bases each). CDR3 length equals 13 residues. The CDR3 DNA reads TGTGCCAGCAGTGGGACCAGGGCAGCAGGGCAGTTATTC. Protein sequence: CASSGTRAAGQLF.

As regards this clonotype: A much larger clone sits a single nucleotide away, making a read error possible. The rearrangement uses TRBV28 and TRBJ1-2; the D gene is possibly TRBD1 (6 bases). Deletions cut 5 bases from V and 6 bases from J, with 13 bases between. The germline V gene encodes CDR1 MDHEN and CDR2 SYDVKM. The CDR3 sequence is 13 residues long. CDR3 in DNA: TGTGCCAGCAGTCCATGGGACATCGATGGCTACACCTTC. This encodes CASSPWDIDGYTF.

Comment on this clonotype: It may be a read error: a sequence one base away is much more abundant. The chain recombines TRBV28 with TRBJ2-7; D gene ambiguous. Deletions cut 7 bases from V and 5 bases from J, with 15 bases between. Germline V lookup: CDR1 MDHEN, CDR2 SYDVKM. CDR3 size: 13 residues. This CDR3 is CASILPGPHEQYF. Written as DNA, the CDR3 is TGTGCCAGCATCTTACCCGGGCCCCACGAGCAGTACTTC.

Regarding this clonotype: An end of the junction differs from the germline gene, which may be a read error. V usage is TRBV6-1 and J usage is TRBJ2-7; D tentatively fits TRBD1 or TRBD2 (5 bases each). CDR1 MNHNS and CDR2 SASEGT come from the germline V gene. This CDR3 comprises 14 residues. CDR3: CANSEAGTNYEQYF. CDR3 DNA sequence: TGTGCCAACAGTGAAGCCGGGACGAACTACGAGCAGTACTTC.

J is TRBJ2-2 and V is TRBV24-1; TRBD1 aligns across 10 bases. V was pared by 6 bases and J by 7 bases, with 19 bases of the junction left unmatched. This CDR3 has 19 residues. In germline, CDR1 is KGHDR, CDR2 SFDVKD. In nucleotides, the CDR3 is TGTGCCACCAGTCACCCGACAGGGGGCTTAGGATGGCGTCGCGGGGAGCTGTTTTTT. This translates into CATSHPTGGLGWRRGELFF.

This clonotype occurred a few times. The CDR3, as DNA: TGTGCCAGCAGCTTAGAGTGGGGTGATACGCAGTATTTT. Its translation is CASSLEWGDTQYF. This chain uses TRBV7-8 with TRBJ2-3; D is unresolved. V was trimmed by 1 base and J by 6 bases, leaving 8 bases between them. The CDR3 has 13 amino acids. CDR1 is SGHVS, CDR2 FQNEAQ, per germline.

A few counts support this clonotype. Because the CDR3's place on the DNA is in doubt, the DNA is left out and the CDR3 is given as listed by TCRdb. This chain's CDR3 is CASRVGYGSLGAEQSF. The gene calls are TRBV28 and TRBJ2-1; the table's D call of TRBD1 was not tested on the DNA. The CDR3 is 16 amino acids long, termini counted. Germline V CDR1 and CDR2: MDHEN, SYDVKM.

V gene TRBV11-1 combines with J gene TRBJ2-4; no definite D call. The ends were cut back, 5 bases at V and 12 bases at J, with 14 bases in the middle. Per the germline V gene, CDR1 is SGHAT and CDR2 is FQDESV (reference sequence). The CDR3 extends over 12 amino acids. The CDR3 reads CASSRPLSDQYF. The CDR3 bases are TGTGCCAGCAGCCGGCCCTTAAGTGATCAGTACTTC.

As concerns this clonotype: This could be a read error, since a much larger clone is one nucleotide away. CDR3 protein: CAWSATGSDTIYF. DNA of the CDR3: TGTGCCTGGAGTGCTACGGGATCCGACACCATATATTTT. The V call is TRBV30, the J call TRBJ1-3; D unresolved. Looked up from germline, CDR1 is GTSNPN and CDR2 is SVGIG (reference sequence). With 1 base removed from V and 8 bases from J, the gap between germline ends came to 12 bases. The CDR3 covers 13 residues. The whole variable domain, filled in from reference TRBV30 and TRBJ1-3, reads SQTIHQWPATLVQPVGSPLSLECTVEGTSNPNLYWYRQAAGRGLQLLFYSVGIGQISSEVPQNLSASRPQDRQFILSSKKLLLSDSGFYLCAWSATGSDTIYFGEGSWLTVV.

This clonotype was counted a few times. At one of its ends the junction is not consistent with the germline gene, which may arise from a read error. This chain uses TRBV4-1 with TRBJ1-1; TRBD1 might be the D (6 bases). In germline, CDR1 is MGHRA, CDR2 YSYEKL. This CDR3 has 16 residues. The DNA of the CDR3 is TGCGCCGGCAGCCCCCCAGGATATCGGACAGACACTGAAGCCTACTTT. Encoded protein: CAGSPPGYRTDTEAYF.

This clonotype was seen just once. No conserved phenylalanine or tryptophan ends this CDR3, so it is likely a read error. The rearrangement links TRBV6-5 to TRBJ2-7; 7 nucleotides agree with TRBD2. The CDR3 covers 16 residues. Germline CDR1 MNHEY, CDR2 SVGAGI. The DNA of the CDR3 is TGTACCAGCAGTTACGTGGTGGGAGGGAGTTCCTACGAGCAGTACCTC. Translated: CTSSYVVGGSSYEQYL.

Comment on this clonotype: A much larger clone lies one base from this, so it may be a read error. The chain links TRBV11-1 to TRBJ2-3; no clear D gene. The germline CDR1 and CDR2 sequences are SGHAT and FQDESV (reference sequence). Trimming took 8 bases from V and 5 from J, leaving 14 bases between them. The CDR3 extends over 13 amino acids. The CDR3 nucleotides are TGTGCCAGCGCCAACTCCTTCATAGATACGCAGTATTTT. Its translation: CASANSFIDTQYF.

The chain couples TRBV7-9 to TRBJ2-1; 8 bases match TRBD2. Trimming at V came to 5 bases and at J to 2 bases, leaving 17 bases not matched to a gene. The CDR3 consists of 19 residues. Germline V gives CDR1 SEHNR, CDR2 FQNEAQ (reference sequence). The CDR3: CASSKGGYGLAGPYNEQFF. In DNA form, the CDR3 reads TGTGCCAGCAGCAAAGGGGGTTATGGGCTAGCGGGTCCCTACAATGAGCAGTTCTTC.

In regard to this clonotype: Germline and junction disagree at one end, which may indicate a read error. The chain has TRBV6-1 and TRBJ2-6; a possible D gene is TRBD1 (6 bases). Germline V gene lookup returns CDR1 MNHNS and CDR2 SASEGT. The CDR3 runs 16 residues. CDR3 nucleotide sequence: TGTGCCAACAGTCAGGGGTCTAGCTTTGGGGCCAACGTCCTGACTTTC. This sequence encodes CANSQGSSFGANVLTF.

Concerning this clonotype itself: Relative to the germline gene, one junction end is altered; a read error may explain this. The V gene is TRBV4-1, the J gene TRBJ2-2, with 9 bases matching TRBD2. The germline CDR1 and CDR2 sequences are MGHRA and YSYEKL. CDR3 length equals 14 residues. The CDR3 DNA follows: TGCGCCAGCGGAATAGCGGGAGACATCGGGGAGCTGCTTTTT. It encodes CASGIAGDIGELLF.